Judged by abundance, the clone carrying this T cell receptor (beta chain) is medium-sized. This entry belongs to a study of tumor-infiltrating lymphocytes in oesophageal squamous cell carcinoma. Trimming at V came to 5 bases and at J to 7 bases, leaving 5 bases not matched to a gene. Germline lookup yields CDR1 SGHAT and CDR2 FQNNGV. The CDR3 is 14 amino acids. TCRdb used MiXCR to reprocess the PCR reads, holding one entry per CDR3 protein. Of 20,000 or so distinct CDR3 sequences listed, around 34% were seen once; the top ten hold 19%. The rearrangement links TRBV11-2 to TRBJ2-1, with 10 bases that match TRBD2. Sequencing was performed on esophageal tumor tissue. The source of this sequence is a female donor with esophageal squamous cell carcinoma. The CDR3 loop is CASSLAGEWNEQFF. For the CDR3, the DNA is TGTGCCAGCAGCCTAGCGGGAGAGTGGAATGAGCAGTTCTTC.